This T cell receptor (beta chain) emerged from a study of early T cells in non-severe SARS-CoV-2 infection. Study at large: It was bulk RNA from unsorted whole blood that was sequenced, and the chains were unpaired.

Individual cDNA molecules carried attached unique molecular identifiers. MiXCR, run by TCRdb on the 5' RACE reads, gives a single entry per CDR3 protein. The sample carries about 35,000 distinct CDR3 sequences, less than 7% recorded once. This clonotype was counted ten times or more. V was pared by 1 base and J by 5 bases, with 13 bases between. The CDR3 runs to 15 residues. CDR1 SGHRS and CDR2 YFSETQ come from the germline V gene. The sequences come from whole blood, collected at baseline. The receptor comes from an adult who was a healthcare worker with PCR-confirmed SARS-CoV-2 infection or an uninfected control (not recorded which). The rearrangement links TRBV5-1 to TRBJ2-4; tentatively, D is TRBD2 (6 bases). The CDR3 is CASSLTATGENIQYF. The CDR3 DNA sequence: TGCGCCAGCAGCTTGACCGCAACGGGGGAAAACATTCAGTACTTC.